These T cell receptor beta chains were read from a single sample in a study of cytomegalovirus exposure and HLA in healthy donors. The protocol was immunoSEQ multiplex PCR, while the TCRdb copy is restricted to in-frame clones and leaves out a portion. The sample records 250,000 or so clones, roughly 90% being singletons. Sequenced material: PBMCs. The receptor source for this set is a man aged 18-30 years in good health and CMV-seropositive. Each CDR3 is given with its conserved first and last residue. The order of the fields is D gene, J gene, V gene, clone size, CDR3 DNA, CDR3 protein. A D gene is named only where the DNA matches it firmly. Only some rows state a clone size, as once, few, many or a class for expanded clones.

>-|TRBJ1-3|TRBV4-1|-
TGCGCCAGCAGCCAAGATCCGGGCTCTGGAAACACCATATATTTT
CASSQDPGSGNTIYF
>TRBD1|TRBJ2-7|TRBV4-1|-
TGCGCCAGCAGCCGAAGACAGGGAGCCCACGAGCAGTACTTC
CASSRRQGAHEQYF
>TRBD2|TRBJ2-3|TRBV27|-
TGTGCCAGCAGTCCGATTCTAGCGGGAGGCACAGATACGCAGTATTTT
CASSPILAGGTDTQYF
>-|TRBJ2-1|TRBV7-6|-
TGTGCCAGCAGCAAGAGGACTGGTGGAGATGAGCAGTTCTTC
CASSKRTGGDEQFF
>TRBD2|TRBJ2-5|TRBV5-1|-
TGCGCCAGCAGGTACCGGGACTACAAAGAGACCCAGTACTTC
CASRYRDYKETQYF
>-|TRBJ1-1|TRBV7-9|-
TGTGCCAGCAGCTTAGACAGGCCGCTTACTGAAGCTTTCTTT
CASSLDRPLTEAFF
>TRBD2|TRBJ2-5|TRBV5-1|once
TGCGCCAGCAGCCCCCTGGGGGCTAGCGGGAGGGTGCCAGAGACCCAGTACTTC
CASSPLGASGRVPETQYF
>-|TRBJ2-7|TRBV27|-
TGTGCCAGCAGTTTACTGAGTTCGGACGCGAGCTACGAGCAGTACTTC
CASSLLSSDASYEQYF
>-|TRBJ2-7|TRBV27|-
TGTGCCAGCAGTCATCCGGCGCTGCGGGCCTCCTACGAGCAGTACTTC
CASSHPALRASYEQYF
>-|TRBJ2-7|TRBV4-1|-
TGCGCCAGCAGCCAAGAAGTAGGGACCGGGCAGTACTTC
CASSQEVGTGQYF
>-|TRBJ1-2|TRBV13|-
TGTGCCAGCAGCTCGGGCTACTCAGCTTTGATTGGTCCGTTGTACACCTTC
CASSSGYSALIGPLYTF
>-|TRBJ2-2|TRBV30|-
TGTGCCTGGAGTGTAGGGGCAGGGATTACCGGGGAGCTGTTTTTT
CAWSVGAGITGELFF
>-|TRBJ1-1|TRBV10-2|-
TGCGCCAGCAGTAGGATGAACACTGAAGCTTTCTTT
CASSRMNTEAFF
>TRBD2|TRBJ2-5|TRBV6-1|-
TGTGCCAGCAGTGAAGATGCGGGAGGGTGGGTGCTAGTGGGGACCCAGTACTTC
CASSEDAGGWVLVGTQYF
>TRBD1|TRBJ2-7|TRBV5-1|-
TGCGCCAGCAGCTTGGATCAAGGGACAGCCTACGAGCAGTACTTC
CASSLDQGTAYEQYF
>TRBD2|TRBJ2-1|TRBV7-6|few
TGTGCCAGCAGCTTAGGACTAGCGGGACTCGTCAATGAGCAGTTCTTC
CASSLGLAGLVNEQFF
>-|TRBJ1-5|TRBV27|-
TGTGCCAGCAGTCCGGGTGGGTATCAGCCCCAGCATTTT
CASSPGGYQPQHF
>TRBD1|TRBJ2-7|TRBV23-1|once
TGCGCCAGCAGTCAATCGGGGACAGGAGGGTTCTACGAGCAGTACTTC
CASSQSGTGGFYEQYF
>-|TRBJ1-2|TRBV5-1|few
TGCGCCAGCAGCTTGGATTTGGGGAACTATGGCTACACCTTC
CASSLDLGNYGYTF
>-|TRBJ1-2|TRBV13|-
TGTGCCAGCAGCTTAGGCCGCTCAGGGCCCGGCTACACCTTC
CASSLGRSGPGYTF
>-|TRBJ2-7|TRBV5-6|once
TGTGCCAGCAGCTTTCAGGAGAAGGACTACGAGCAGTACTTC
CASSFQEKDYEQYF
>-|TRBJ2-5|TRBV5-1|-
TGCGCCAGCAGCTTGATACCGGACCAAGAGACCCAGTACTTC
CASSLIPDQETQYF
>-|TRBJ2-1|TRBV28|once
TGTGCCAGCAGTTTATATGAGCAGTTCTTC
CASSLYEQFF
>-|TRBJ2-7|TRBV28|once
TGTGCCAGCAGTTTAGGCTGGGACTACGAGCAGTACTTC
CASSLGWDYEQYF
>-|TRBJ1-1|TRBV9|-
TGTGCCAGCAGCGTGATAAGGGTTGGGTTGAACACTGAAGCTTTCTTT
CASSVIRVGLNTEAFF
>-|TRBJ1-2|TRBV27|-
TGTGCCAGCAGTCAGGGAGGCTATGGCTACACCTTC
CASSQGGYGYTF
>-|TRBJ2-5|TRBV7-9|-
TGTGCCAGCAGCCAAGAGACCCAGTACTTC
CASSQETQYF
>-|TRBJ1-2|TRBV28|-
TGTGCCAGCAGTTTGTCCTATGGCTACACCTTC
CASSLSYGYTF
>-|TRBJ1-2|TRBV28|-
TGTGCCAGCAGTTTCTATAGTGGGAACTATGGCTACACCTTC
CASSFYSGNYGYTF